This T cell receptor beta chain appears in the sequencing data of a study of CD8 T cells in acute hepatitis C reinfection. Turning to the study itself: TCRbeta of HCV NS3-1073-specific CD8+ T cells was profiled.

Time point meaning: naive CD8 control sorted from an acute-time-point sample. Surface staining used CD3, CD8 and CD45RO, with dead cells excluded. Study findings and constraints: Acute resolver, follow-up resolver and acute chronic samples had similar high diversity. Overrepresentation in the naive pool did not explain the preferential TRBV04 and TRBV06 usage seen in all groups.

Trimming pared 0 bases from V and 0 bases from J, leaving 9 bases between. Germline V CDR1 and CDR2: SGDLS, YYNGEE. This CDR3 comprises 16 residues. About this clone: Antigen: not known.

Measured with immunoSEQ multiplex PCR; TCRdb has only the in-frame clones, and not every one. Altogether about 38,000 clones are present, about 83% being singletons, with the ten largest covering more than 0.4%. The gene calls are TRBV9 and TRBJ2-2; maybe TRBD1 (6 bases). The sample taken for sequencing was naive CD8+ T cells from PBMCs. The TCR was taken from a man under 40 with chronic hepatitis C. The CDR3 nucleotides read TGTGCCAGCAGCGTAGTAGGGACACCGAACACCGGGGAGCTGTTTTTT. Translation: CASSVVGTPNTGELFF.